The 5 T cell receptor beta chains listed next were all sequenced from one sample in a study of shared clonotypes between healthy human individuals. Method: immunoSEQ multiplex PCR; TCRdb's copy keeps in-frame clones and lacks some. The data show about 1.5 million clones, 95% to 99% seen once. The specimen sequenced was naive CD4+ T cells sorted from blood. The subset: CD45RA+ positively selected. These receptor sequences come from a man aged 25 to 45 in good health.

Turning to this clone: This sample also contains other DNA sequences that code for the same CDR3. This rearrangement joins TRBV29-1 to TRBJ2-5; D is unresolved. The V gene's germline CDR1 is SQVTM and CDR2 ANQGSEA. The CDR3 has 12 residues. V shed 4 bases and J shed 1 base, with 7 bases lying between them. Written as DNA, the CDR3 is TGCAGCGTTGCGGCAGGCCAAGAGACCCAGTACTTC. Amino acid sequence: CSVAAGQETQYF.

V usage is TRBV9 and J usage is TRBJ1-5, with 10 bases aligning to TRBD1. With 2 bases clipped from V and 6 bases from J, the junction kept 5 bases outside the gene matches. CDR1 is SGDLS and CDR2 is YYNGEE in the germline V gene. CDR3 length equals 15 residues. DNA of the CDR3: TGTGCCAGCAGCGTTGGTGGGACAGGGGCTCAGCCCCAGCATTTT. It codes for CASSVGGTGAQPQHF.

This chain joins TRBV27 and TRBJ1-2; maybe TRBD1 (5 bases). The CDR3 runs to 14 residues. Germline values: CDR1 MNHEY, CDR2 SMNVEV (reference sequence). Trimming removed 0 bases from V and 8 bases from J, with 13 bases in between. The CDR3 region has the DNA TGTGCCAGCAGTTTATCACGGGGGATCGGAGGCTACACCTTC. Encoded protein: CASSLSRGIGGYTF.

The chain uses TRBV19 and TRBJ2-7; tentatively, D is TRBD1 (5 bases). Germline V gene data show CDR1 as LNHDA and CDR2 as SQIVND (reference sequence). V was shortened by 7 bases and J by 8 bases, with 18 bases between the two germline ends. This CDR3 is 13 amino acids long. The CDR3 region is CASIPQAFLKQYF. The CDR3 DNA follows: TGTGCCAGTATTCCACAGGCTTTCCTCAAGCAGTACTTC.

The rearrangement joins TRBV21-1 to TRBJ1-1; the table gives TRBD1 as D, unverified against the DNA. TRBV21-1 is described as a pseudogene. This CDR3 has 14 residues. CDR3 sequence: CASSKETQNTEAFF. DNA of the CDR3: TGTGCCAGCAGCAAAGAGACACAGAACACTGAAGCTTTCTTT.